The sequence of this T cell receptor (beta chain) was determined in a study of cytomegalovirus exposure and HLA in healthy donors (dated by TCRdb to between 2016 and 2019). Context from the whole study: An earlier analysis of 587 of the donors reported 276 Gb of sequence data and around 110 million unique TCR beta sequences obtained from about 179 million T cells. An early release covering about 600 HLA-typed donors comprised about 310 gigabases of sequencing data and 85 million to 100 million unique TCR sequences. Of the 350 to 400 genotyped donors, 65% to 90% fell in the genetic ancestry cluster associated with self-reported Caucasian donors. The study aimed to test whether signatures of past pathogen exposure could be identified by cataloging public T cell receptors. The study used immunosequencing to profile the T cell repertoires of about 670 subjects and linked those repertoires to cytomegalovirus serostatus. Along with the approximately 650-subject first cohort, a separate validation cohort of over a hundred different subjects was used. The study combined high-throughput TCR immunosequencing, statistical association of individual TCRs with disease status, and machine learning to predict cytomegalovirus infection status. In a later analysis, previously published TCR beta repertoires from hundreds of donors were re-analyzed and high-resolution HLA genotyping was added so that TCR occurrence patterns could be studied. The later analysis used no new phenotypic data to find candidate immune exposures, relying instead on TCR beta sequences and their occurrence across donors. An earlier analysis of 587 of the donors used high-throughput TCR beta sequencing to judge whether each TCR beta V gene segment behaved as functional or pseudogenic. Alongside the repertoire data, information on donor age, sex, ethnicity and CMV serostatus was compiled. In a later genetic analysis, genome-wide SNP genotypes for 398 of the 666 donors were used, and that subset was treated as a discovery cohort. All discovery cohort repertoires had been generated using a single sequencing platform. Class I and class II HLA loci were covered by the typing at four-digit resolution. The number of typed donors differed by locus: about 629-640 for A, B, C, DRB1 and DQB1; some 500 for DQA1; approximately 600 for DPA1; and about 470 for DPB1. Because of strong linkage in the cohort, five DR-DQ haplotypes were treated as single units for association and clustering. Among about 360 genotyped donors of the cohort, an average of approximately 250,000 unique TCR beta nucleotide sequences were sequenced per donor, roughly 18% of them non-productive.

Turning to this clone: The target of this receptor is not known. Nothing much larger sits one base from this clone, and base qualities are not available.

The cohort was made up of approximately 670 healthy bone marrow donors. At the time of sampling, all cohort members were nominally healthy, though unrecorded immune exposures were likely present. The donor was CMV seropositive and was included in the group of 250 to 300 seropositive cohort members. Each donor provided a peripheral blood sample, and peripheral blood mononuclear cells were used for TCR beta sequencing. Genomic DNA extraction from the blood cell samples was performed with the Qiagen DNeasy Blood Extraction Kit. The CDR3 sequence holds 17 residues, the cysteine and phenylalanine included. The read is trimmed to its CDR3 DNA, 51 bases read in frame from base 1. Cut back by 0 bases and 0 bases, the V and J ends lie 14 bases apart. Sequences SNHLY (CDR1) and FYNNEI (CDR2) are obtained from the germline V gene. To prepare the library, the immunoSEQ multiplex PCR assay was applied. The multiplex PCR relied on a mix of 60 forward primers for TCR Vbeta segments and 13 reverse primers for TCR Jbeta segments. A multiplex PCR assay on genomic DNA amplified the CDR3 region of rearranged TCR beta genes. The Illumina HiSeq System was used to sequence the amplified TCR beta libraries as 87-base-pair reads. As for the authors' bioinformatics: Across the 670 or so repertoires, a later analysis counted tens of millions of unique TCR beta chains, approximately 10 million of which were shared by at least two donors. A nearest-neighbor algorithm error-corrected the raw reads and collapsed the reads into unique sequences, merging closely related sequences to remove PCR and sequencing errors. To assign V, D and J gene segments, CDR3 sequences were aligned to IMGT reference sequences. Each retained sequence needed at least a six-nucleotide match to both a V gene segment and a J gene segment. A rearrangement counted as productive if the CDR3 had no stop codons and remained in frame with V and J, and every other rearrangement counted as non-productive. Following IMGT convention, CDR3 was defined as the stretch from the second conserved V-encoded cysteine to the conserved J-encoded phenylalanine. The earlier analysis of more than 450 of the donors excluded sequences that lacked an unambiguous match to a single V gene segment. An earlier analysis of a few hundred of the donors called V segments functional above 56.7% productive rearrangements and segregating when the between-donor standard deviation exceeded 5%. A statistical classification framework was built for diagnosing cytomegalovirus status from the catalog of TCR beta chain sequences. A later analysis assigned V and J genes by comparing TCR nucleotide sequences with IMGT/GENE-DB human TR gene sequences. In a later analysis, CDR3 sequences and most-parsimonious VDJ recombination scenarios were assigned using the TCRdist pipeline. A later analysis defined each TCR beta chain by its CDR3 amino acid sequence plus V-gene family, and excluded reads lacking a unique V-gene family. As a way to deal with suspected cross-contamination and a sequencing artifact, a later analysis dropped 592 nucleotide sequences that were highly shared and had low generation probability. For each public chain, a later analysis derived a clonal expansion index from normalized ranks of inferred template counts within each repertoire. In a later analysis, generation probabilities were computed with a VDJ recombination model fitted to out-of-frame rearrangements, and the resulting probabilities were checked against IGoR. In a later analysis, TCR-TCR, TCR-HLA and TCR-CMV co-occurrence was scored with hypergeometric tests, and a repertoire-size bias correction was applied to TCR pairs. In a later analysis, false discovery rates were estimated by permuting HLA or CMV assignments 20 times. In a later analysis, co-occurring TCRs were grouped using DBSCAN, with TCRdist sequence similarity added in when clustering inside HLA-allele-positive subsets. Co-occurrence clustering excluded repertoires with fewer than 30,000 or more than 120,000 public chains, plus five with anomalous nucleotide sharing. TCRdb mirrors the immuneACCESS table, restricted to in-frame sequences. Some clones are absent from its copies; in checked studies, under half trace to an unresolved V gene, and the reason for the others is unknown. Clonal size and the V and J genes are those of that table, whereas D and trimming came from the DNA. In this sample the table shows approximately 130,000 clones, about 81% of which occur a single time. The ten largest clones represent 5% to 7% of the sample.

What the work shows at the level of the full study, not this receptor alone: A further reported finding was that TCR beta sequences accurately predicted the HLA-A and HLA-B alleles for most subjects in the first cohort. Some IMGT-functional V segments, including TRBV6-2 and TRBV6-3, could not be distinguished by the 87-base-pair reads and were therefore excluded. CMV serostatus was the only immune exposure information available for the cohort. In a later genetic analysis, a missense DCLRE1C variant was associated with V-gene and J-gene trimming of TCR beta chains, and the association was replicated in an independent cohort. HLA typing was unavailable for some donors at each locus, so association tests used only the typed subset. Most TCR sequences were seen in very few donors, while some public TCRs were found in many individuals. In the study, around 150 TCR beta chains were listed as associated with cytomegalovirus. In both the original and validation cohorts, the classifier was reported to diagnose cytomegalovirus status with high specificity and sensitivity. The cohort was sequenced for TCR beta chains only, and without alpha or paired-chain data the features that could be detected were limited. In a later genetic analysis, fewer N-insertions in productive TCRs were reported among donors in an Asian-associated ancestry cluster than the roughly 710-donor mean. Most CMV-associated TCR beta chains appeared to be HLA-restricted in a later analysis, and the HLA associations seemed to be driven largely by CMV exposure. Correlated functional status among segregating V segments might be attributable to linkage disequilibrium, but an unknown experimental factor could not be ruled out. Assigning TCR associations to individual alleles was difficult when HLA alleles, especially DR and DQ, strongly co-occurred. Sequencing depth was assumed to be roughly uniform across donors in the presence/absence analyses, though that assumption may not hold. An earlier analysis of approximately 540 of the donors showed that most TCR beta V segments appeared in productive rearrangements either about 90% or about 30% of the time, which broadly matched IMGT annotations. A later analysis reported that several top co-occurrence clusters appeared linked to parvovirus B19, influenza, CMV and Epstein-Barr virus. In vitro tests confirmed that a few of the cytomegalovirus-associated TCR beta chains recognize cytomegalovirus antigens. About 17 rarely observed V segments, including chromosome 9 orphons, were excluded from the earlier analysis of approximately 600 of the donors because counts were too low. The authors suggested that the approach could potentially be generalized to other disease states and immunological phenotypes. A cluster of highly shared sequence variants was judged likely to represent a technical artifact of the sequencing pipeline. According to a later analysis, TCR association rates differed among HLA loci, with DRB1 alleles showing the most associated TCRs and HLA-C alleles showing the fewest. In a later analysis, HLA-associated TCR beta chains were found to be more clonally expanded and to have lower generation probabilities than equally common non-associated chains. Specific HLA alleles were associated with more than 15,000 TCR beta sequences at a false discovery rate of 0.05 in a later analysis.

The source is a woman aged 40 to 50 in good health and CMV-seropositive. Material: PBMCs. The chain is made from TRBV2 and TRBJ1-1; the D gene is perhaps TRBD1, on 6 matching bases. The encoded CDR3 is CASSEAGRGTMNTEAFF. The DNA sequence is as follows: TGTGCCAGCAGTGAAGCGGGAAGGGGGACCATGAACACTGAAGCTTTCTTT.